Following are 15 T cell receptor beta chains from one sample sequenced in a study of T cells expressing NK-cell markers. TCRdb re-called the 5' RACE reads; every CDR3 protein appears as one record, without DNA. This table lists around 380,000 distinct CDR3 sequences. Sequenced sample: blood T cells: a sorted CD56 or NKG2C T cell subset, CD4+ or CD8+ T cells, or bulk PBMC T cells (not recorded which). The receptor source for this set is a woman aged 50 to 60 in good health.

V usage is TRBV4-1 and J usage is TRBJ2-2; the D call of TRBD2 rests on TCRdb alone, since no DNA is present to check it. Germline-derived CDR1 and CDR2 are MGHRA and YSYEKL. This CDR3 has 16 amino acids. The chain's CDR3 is CASSQEREWGTGELFF.

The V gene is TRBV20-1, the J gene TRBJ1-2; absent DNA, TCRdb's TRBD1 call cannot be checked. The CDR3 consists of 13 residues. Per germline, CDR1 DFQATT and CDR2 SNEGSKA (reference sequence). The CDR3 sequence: CSARPQDNYGYTF.

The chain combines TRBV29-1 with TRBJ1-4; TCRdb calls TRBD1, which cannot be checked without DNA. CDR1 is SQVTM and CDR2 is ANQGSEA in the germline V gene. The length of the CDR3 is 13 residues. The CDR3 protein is CSVELLGQGKLFF. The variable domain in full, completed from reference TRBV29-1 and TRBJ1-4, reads SAVISQKPSRDICQRGTSLTIQCQVDSQVTMMFWYRQQPGQSLTLIATANQGSEATYESGFVIDKFPISRPNLTFSTLTVSNMSPEDSSIYLCSVELLGQGKLFFGSGTQLSVL.

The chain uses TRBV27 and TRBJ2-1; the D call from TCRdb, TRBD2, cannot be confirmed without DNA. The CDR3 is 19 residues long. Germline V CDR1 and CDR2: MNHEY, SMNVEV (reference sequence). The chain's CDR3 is CASSPLGTSGRRIYNEQFF.

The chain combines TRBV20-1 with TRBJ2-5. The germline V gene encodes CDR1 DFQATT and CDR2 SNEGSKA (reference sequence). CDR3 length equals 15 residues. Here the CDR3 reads CSASELFRPEETQYF.

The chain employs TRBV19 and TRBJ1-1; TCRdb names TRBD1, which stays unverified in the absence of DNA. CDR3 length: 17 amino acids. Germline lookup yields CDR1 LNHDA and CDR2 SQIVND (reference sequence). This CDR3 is CASSMVGLGQGNTEAFF. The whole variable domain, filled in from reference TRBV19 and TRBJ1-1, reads DGGITQSPKYLFRKEGQNVTLSCEQNLNHDAMYWYRQDPGQGLRLIYYSQIVNDFQKGDIAEGYSVSREKKESFPLTVTSAQKNPTAFYLCASSMVGLGQGNTEAFFGQGTRLTVV.

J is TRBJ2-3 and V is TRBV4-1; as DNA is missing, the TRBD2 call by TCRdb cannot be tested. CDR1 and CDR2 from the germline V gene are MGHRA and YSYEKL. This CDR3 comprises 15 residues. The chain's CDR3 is CASSLGARAPDTQYF.

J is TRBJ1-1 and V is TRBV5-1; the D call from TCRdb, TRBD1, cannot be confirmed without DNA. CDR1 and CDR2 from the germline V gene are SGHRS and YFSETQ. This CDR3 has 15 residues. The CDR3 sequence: CASSSLQGAPTEAFF. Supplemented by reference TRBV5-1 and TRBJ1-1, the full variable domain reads KAGVTQTPRYLIKTRGQQVTLSCSPISGHRSVSWYQQTPGQGLQFLFEYFSETQRNKGNFPGRFSGRQFSNSRSEMNVSTLELGDSALYLCASSSLQGAPTEAFFGQGTRLTVV.

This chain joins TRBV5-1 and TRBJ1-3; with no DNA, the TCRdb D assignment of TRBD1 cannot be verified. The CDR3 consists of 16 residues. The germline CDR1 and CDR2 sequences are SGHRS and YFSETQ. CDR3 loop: CASSSGTPLSGNTIYF.

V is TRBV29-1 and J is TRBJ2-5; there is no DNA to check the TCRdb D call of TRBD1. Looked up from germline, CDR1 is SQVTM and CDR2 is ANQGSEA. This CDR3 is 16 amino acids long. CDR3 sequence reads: CSVEDLIGQGLETQYF.

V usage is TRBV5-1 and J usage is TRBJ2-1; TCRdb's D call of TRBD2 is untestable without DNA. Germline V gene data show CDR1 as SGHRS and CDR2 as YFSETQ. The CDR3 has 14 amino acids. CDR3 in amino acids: CASIGSGSYNEQFF.

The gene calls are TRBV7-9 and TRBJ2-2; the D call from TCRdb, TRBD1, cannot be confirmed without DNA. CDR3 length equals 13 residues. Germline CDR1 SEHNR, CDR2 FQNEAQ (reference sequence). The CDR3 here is CASSFGGTGELFF. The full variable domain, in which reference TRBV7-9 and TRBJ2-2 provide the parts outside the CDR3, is DTGVSQNPRHKITKRGQNVTFRCDPISEHNRLYWYRQTLGQGPEFLTYFQNEAQLEKSRLLSDRFSAERPKGSFSTLEIQRTEQGDSAMYLCASSFGGTGELFFGEGSRLTVL.

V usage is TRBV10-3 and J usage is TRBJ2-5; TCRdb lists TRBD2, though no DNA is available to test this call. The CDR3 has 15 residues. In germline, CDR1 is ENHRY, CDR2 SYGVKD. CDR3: CATTRDSAPQETQYF.

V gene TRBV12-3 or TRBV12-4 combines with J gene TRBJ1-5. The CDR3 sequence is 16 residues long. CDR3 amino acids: CASSLEEGLGNQPQHF.

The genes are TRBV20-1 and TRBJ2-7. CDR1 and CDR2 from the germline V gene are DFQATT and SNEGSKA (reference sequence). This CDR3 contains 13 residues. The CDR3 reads CSARSPGSYEQYF.